This paragraph reports one T cell receptor (beta chain). The authors built TCR beta libraries using iRepertoire HTBI primers and Arm-PCR of CDR3 regions. Using its own MiXCR run on the multiplex PCR reads, TCRdb lists one record per CDR3 protein. The data contain around 230,000 distinct CDR3 sequences, 15% to 20% of them seen just once; the ten biggest clones take up approximately 24%. Time point in this sample: newly diagnosed GD, antithyroid drugs for less than 3 months. Extracted RNA from PBMCs served as the source of the TCR library. Patients met American Thyroid Association criteria for Graves' disease. These data belong to a study of regulatory T cells in long-lasting Graves disease. At the level of the study: Antithyroid drug intake by newly diagnosed Graves' patients had lasted under 3 months.

Per the germline V gene, CDR1 is SQVTM and CDR2 is ANQGSEA. V lost 4 bases to trimming and J lost 5 bases; unmatched junction nucleotides: 14. The CDR3 has 16 amino acids. The chain has TRBV29-1 and TRBJ2-7, with 10 bases aligning to TRBD2. This sequence was found in a female donor with Graves disease. Sequencing used peripheral blood mononuclear cells (PBMCs), obtained at new diagnosis, from a patient treated with antithyroid drugs. In nucleotides, the CDR3 is TGCAGCGTTGTTGAGAGCTTCCTAGCGGGAGCAGACGAGCAGTACTTC. Translation: CSVVESFLAGADEQYF.